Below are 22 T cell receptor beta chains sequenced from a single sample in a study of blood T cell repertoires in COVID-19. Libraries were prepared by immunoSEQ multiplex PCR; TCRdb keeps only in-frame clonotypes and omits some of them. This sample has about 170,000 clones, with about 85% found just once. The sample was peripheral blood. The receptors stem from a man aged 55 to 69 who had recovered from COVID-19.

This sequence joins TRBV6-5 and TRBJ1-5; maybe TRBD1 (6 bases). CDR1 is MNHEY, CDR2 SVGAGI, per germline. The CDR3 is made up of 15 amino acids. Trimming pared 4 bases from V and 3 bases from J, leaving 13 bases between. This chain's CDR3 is CASSFHRADNQPQHF. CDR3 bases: TGTGCCAGCAGTTTCCACAGGGCAGACAATCAGCCCCAGCATTTT.

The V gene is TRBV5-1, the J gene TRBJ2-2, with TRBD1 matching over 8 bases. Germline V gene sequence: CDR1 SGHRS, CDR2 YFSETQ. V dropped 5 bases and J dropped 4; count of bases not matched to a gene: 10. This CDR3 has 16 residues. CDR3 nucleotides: TGCGCCAGCAGAAAACAAACCGGGACAGGCACCGGGGAGCTGTTTTTT. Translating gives CASRKQTGTGTGELFF.

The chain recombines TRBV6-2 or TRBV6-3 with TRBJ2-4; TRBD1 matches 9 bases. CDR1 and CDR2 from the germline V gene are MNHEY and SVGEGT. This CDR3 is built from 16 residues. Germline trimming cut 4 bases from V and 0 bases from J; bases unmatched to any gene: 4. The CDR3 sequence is CASSSLGQGAKNIQYF. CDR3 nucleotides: TGTGCCAGCAGTTCTCTGGGACAGGGAGCCAAAAACATTCAGTACTTC.

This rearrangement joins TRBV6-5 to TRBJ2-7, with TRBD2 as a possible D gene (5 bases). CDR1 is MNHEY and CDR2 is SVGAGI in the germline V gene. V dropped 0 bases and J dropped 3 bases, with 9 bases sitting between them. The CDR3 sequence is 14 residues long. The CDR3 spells CASSYSIGDYEQYF. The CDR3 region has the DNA TGTGCCAGCAGTTACTCGATCGGGGACTACGAGCAGTACTTC.

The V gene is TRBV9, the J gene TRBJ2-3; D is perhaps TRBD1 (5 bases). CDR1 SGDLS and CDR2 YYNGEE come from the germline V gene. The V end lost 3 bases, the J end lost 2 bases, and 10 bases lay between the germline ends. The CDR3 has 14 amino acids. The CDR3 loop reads CASSARQTTDTQYF. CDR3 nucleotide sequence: TGTGCCAGCAGCGCCCGACAGACCACAGATACGCAGTATTTT.

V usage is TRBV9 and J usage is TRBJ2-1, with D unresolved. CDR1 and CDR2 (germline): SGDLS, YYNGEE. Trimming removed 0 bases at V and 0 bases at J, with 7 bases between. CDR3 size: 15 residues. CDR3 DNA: TGTGCCAGCAGCGTAGCTCCCAGCTCCTACAATGAGCAGTTCTTC. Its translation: CASSVAPSSYNEQFF.

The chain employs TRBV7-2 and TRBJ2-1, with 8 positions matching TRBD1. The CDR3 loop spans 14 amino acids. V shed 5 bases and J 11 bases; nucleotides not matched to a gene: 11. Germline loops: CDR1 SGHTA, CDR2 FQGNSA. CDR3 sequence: CASSARATGVKQFF. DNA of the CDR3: TGTGCCAGCAGCGCACGAGCGACAGGGGTCAAGCAGTTCTTC.

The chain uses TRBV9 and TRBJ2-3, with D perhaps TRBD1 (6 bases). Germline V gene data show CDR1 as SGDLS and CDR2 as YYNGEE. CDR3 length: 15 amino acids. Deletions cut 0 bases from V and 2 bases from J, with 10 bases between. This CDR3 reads CASSVAGVLTDTQYF. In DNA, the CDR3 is TGTGCCAGCAGCGTAGCAGGGGTACTCACAGATACGCAGTATTTT.

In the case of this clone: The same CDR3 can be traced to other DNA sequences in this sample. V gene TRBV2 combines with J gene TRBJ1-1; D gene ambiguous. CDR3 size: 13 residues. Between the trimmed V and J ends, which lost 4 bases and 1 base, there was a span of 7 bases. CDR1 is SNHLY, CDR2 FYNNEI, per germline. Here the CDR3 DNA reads TGTGCCAGCAGTGTTCGGGGGAACACTGAAGCTTTCTTT. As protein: CASSVRGNTEAFF.

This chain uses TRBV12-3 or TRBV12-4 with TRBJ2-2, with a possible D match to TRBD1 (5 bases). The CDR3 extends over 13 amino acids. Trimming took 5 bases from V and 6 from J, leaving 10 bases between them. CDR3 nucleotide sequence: TGTGCCAGCAGTGATCAGGGTCCCGGGGAGCTGTTTTTT. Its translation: CASSDQGPGELFF.

CDR3 coding DNA: TGTGCCAGCAGGGGGGGACTCTCCTACGAGCAGTACTTC. Amino acid sequence: CASRGGLSYEQYF. V usage is TRBV6-5 and J usage is TRBJ2-7; D might be TRBD2 (6 bases). The CDR3 is 13 residues long. V shed 6 bases and J shed 0 bases, with 9 bases lying between them. Germline lookup yields CDR1 MNHEY and CDR2 SVGAGI.

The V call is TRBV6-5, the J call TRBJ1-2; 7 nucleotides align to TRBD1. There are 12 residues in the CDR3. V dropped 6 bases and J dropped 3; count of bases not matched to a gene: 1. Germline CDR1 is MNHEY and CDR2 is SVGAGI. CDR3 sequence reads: CASRGGHYGYTF. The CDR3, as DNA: TGTGCCAGCAGAGGGGGCCACTATGGCTACACCTTC.

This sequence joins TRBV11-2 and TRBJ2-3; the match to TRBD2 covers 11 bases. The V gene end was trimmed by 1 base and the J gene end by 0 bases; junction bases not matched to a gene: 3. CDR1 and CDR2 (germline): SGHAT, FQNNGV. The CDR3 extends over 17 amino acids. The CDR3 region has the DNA TGTGCCAGCAGCTTAGGCGCTAGCGGGGGGAGCACAGATACGCAGTATTTT. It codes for CASSLGASGGSTDTQYF. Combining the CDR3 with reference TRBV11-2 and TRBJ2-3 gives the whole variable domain EAGVAQSPRYKIIEKRQSVAFWCNPISGHATLYWYQQILGQGPKLLIQFQNNGVVDDSQLPKDRFSAERLKGVDSTLKIQPAKLEDSAVYLCASSLGASGGSTDTQYFGPGTRLTVL.

This CDR3 is CASSLLAGGSREQFF. CDR3 in DNA: TGTGCCAGCAGCTTACTAGCGGGGGGGTCGCGGGAGCAGTTCTTC. V is TRBV11-2 and J is TRBJ2-1, with 12 bases lining up with TRBD2. The CDR3 covers 15 residues. V lost 2 bases and J lost 10; bases outside the gene matches: 6. Germline assignment: CDR1 SGHAT and CDR2 FQNNGV.

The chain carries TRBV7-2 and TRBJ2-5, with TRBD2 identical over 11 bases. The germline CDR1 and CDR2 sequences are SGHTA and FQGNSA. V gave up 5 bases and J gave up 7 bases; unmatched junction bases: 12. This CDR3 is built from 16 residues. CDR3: CASSKTSGTAGGTQYF. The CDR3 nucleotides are TGTGCCAGCAGCAAGACTAGCGGGACCGCGGGAGGGACCCAGTACTTC.

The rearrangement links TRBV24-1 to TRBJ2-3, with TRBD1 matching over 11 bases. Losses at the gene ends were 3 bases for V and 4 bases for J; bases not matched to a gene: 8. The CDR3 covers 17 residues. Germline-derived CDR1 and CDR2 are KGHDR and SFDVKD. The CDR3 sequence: CATSDTAGTGGSDTQYF. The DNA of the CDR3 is TGTGCCACCAGTGATACTGCCGGGACAGGGGGTTCAGATACGCAGTATTTT.

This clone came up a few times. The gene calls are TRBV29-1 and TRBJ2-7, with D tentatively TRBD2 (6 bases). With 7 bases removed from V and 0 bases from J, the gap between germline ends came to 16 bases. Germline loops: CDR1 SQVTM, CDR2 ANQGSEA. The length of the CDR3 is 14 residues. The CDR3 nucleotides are TGCAGCGCTAAAACTATGGGGGGCTCCTACGAGCAGTACTTC. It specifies CSAKTMGGSYEQYF.

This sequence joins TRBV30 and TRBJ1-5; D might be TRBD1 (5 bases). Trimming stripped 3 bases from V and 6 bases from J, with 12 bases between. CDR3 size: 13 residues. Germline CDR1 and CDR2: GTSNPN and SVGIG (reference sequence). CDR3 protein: CAWSSSTGQPQHF. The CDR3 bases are TGTGCCTGGAGCTCTTCAACAGGTCAGCCCCAGCATTTT.

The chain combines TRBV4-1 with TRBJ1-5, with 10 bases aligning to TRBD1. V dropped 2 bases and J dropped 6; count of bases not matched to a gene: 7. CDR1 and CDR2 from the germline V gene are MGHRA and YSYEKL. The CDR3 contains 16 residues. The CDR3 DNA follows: TGCGCCAGCAGCCAACCGGGACAGGGGAAGAGTCAGCCCCAGCATTTT. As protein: CASSQPGQGKSQPQHF.

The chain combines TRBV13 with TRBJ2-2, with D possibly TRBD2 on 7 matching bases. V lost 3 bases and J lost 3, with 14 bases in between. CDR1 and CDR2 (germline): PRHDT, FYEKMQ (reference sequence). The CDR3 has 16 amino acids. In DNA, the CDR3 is TGTGCCAGCAGCTTTGGGGGCGCGGGGGACACCGGGGAGCTGTTTTTT. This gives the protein CASSFGGAGDTGELFF.

DNA of the CDR3: TGTGCCAGCAGCCGTCTCGGACAGGGGGAATACGAGCAGTACTTC. It yields the protein CASSRLGQGEYEQYF. V usage is TRBV7-9 and J usage is TRBJ2-7, with 10 bases fitting TRBD1. The germline V gene encodes CDR1 SEHNR and CDR2 FQNEAQ (reference sequence). With 5 bases clipped from V and 4 bases from J, the junction kept 8 bases outside the gene matches. The CDR3 consists of 15 residues.

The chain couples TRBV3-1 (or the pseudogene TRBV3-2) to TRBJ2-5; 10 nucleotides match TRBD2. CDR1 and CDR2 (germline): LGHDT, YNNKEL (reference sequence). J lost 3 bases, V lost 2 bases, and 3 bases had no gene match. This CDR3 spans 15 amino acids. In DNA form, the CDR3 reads TGTGCCAGCAGCCAAACCGGGACTAGCGAAGAGACCCAGTACTTC. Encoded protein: CASSQTGTSEETQYF.